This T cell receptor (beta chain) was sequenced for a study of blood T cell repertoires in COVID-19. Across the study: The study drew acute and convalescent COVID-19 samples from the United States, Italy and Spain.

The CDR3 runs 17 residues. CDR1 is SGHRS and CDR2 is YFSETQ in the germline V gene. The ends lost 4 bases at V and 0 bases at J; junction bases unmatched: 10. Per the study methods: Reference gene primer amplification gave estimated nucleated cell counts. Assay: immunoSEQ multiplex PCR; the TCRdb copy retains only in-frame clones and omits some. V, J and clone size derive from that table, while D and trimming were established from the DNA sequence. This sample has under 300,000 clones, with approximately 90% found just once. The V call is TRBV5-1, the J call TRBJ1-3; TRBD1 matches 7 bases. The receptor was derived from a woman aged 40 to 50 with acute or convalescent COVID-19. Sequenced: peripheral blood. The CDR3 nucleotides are TGCGCCAGCAGCAAGACGACAGGGAAGAGCTCTGGAAACACCATATATTTT. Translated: CASSKTTGKSSGNTIYF.